The sequence of this T cell receptor (beta chain) was determined in a study of blood T cell repertoires in COVID-19. Looking at the study overall: The study drew acute and convalescent COVID-19 samples from the United States, Italy and Spain.

The repertoire was sequenced with immunoSEQ multiplex PCR; TCRdb's copy has only in-frame clones and lacks some. This sample yields about 220,000 clones, of which roughly 87% are seen a single time; 1.5% to 2% belongs to the top ten. This CDR3 is 13 amino acids long. V lost 0 bases and J lost 7; bases outside the gene matches: 3. Germline V gene sequence: CDR1 SGHDT, CDR2 YYEEEE. On this clone itself: Different DNA sequences within this sample yield the same CDR3.

Sequencing was done on a sample of peripheral blood. The clonotype comes from a man aged 40-49 years with active or convalescent COVID-19. The chain links TRBV5-6 to TRBJ1-2; 7 bases align to TRBD1. Here the CDR3 DNA reads TGTGCCAGCAGCTTGGGACAGGGCTCTGGCTACACCTTC. Its translation: CASSLGQGSGYTF.